This T cell receptor beta chain was profiled in a study of cytomegalovirus exposure and HLA in healthy donors. CDR1 is GTSNPN, CDR2 SVGIG, per germline (reference sequence). The CDR3 runs to 11 residues. V shed 4 bases and J shed 5 bases, with 8 bases lying between them. The PCR ran on 60 Vbeta and 13 Jbeta primers. Profiling relied on immunoSEQ multiplex PCR, and the TCRdb table lists in-frame clones only, not all of them. The sample has 150,000 to 200,000 clones; around 85% are singletons. The chain couples TRBV30 to TRBJ1-1; D might be TRBD1 (5 bases). The sequenced material came from PBMCs. The sequence came from a male donor in good health and CMV-seronegative. CDR3 sequence (DNA): TGTGCCTGGACAGGGTCGACTGAAGCTTTCTTT. It codes for CAWTGSTEAFF.